This T cell receptor (beta chain) was recovered during a study of blood T cell repertoires in COVID-19 (dated by TCRdb to 2019 to 2021). With regard to the full study: Samples from collaborators originated in the United States, Italy and Spain and spanned both the acute and convalescent phases of COVID-19. The prospective study material was composed of cDNA or gDNA derived from T cells, B-cell-depleted T cells, or PBMCs. Subjects who had been exposed to COVID-19, were actively infected with it, or had recovered from it provided the deeply sampled blood TCRbeta repertoires that made up the dataset. A freely available public database, intended as a resource for researchers studying the immune response to SARS-CoV-2, is where the repertoires were released. The samples were drawn from the first 160 participants of the ongoing ImmuneRACE study and from 950 to 1,500 subjects provided by 6 global collaborators. A de-identified subject ID, COVID-19 status, age in years and sex were almost always included in the sample metadata. HLA class I and class II types, where available, came from metadata supplied by the sample provider rather than from assay-based typing. Results the study describes overall, beyond this receptor: The amount of clinical and demographic metadata varied by source and participant and was provided uncurated.

Each collaborating institution followed its own protocols to collect whole blood in K2EDTA tubes. Collaborator samples were shipped for TCRbeta analysis as frozen whole blood, isolated PBMCs, or DNA extracted from either sample type. CDR1 and CDR2 (SGHRS, YFSETQ) derive from the germline V gene. The CDR3 holds 16 amino acids from the cysteine to the phenylalanine. Of the read, only the CDR3 DNA is kept; its 48 bases are in frame from base 1. V is cut by 0 bases and J by 2 bases, and the space between the germline ends is 13 bases. TCRbeta CDR3 regions were amplified from genomic DNA by means of the immunoSEQ Assay, a bias-controlled multiplex PCR. In the source study's methods: The number of nucleated cells in each sample was estimated by amplification of reference gene primers within the assay. Sequence reads were collapsed and filtered to measure the absolute abundance of every unique TCRbeta CDR3 rearrangement. For each sample, productive Simpson clonality was calculated as the square root of Simpson's diversity index over productive rearrangements. TCRdb obtained this table from immuneACCESS and retained in-frame rearrangements with V and J assigned. These tables miss some clones; where compared with another copy, unresolved V genes account for less than half of the shortfall, and the remainder is unexplained. V and J calls and clone size come straight from that table; D and trimming were deduced from the DNA. The sample data list about 50,000 clones, and roughly 86% of these were observed just once. Together, the top ten hold 2.1% of the sample.

In the case of this clone: The antigen it binds to is not known. Qualities for individual bases were not recorded, and no much larger clone is one base off.

This TCR came from a woman aged 55-69 years with acute or convalescent COVID-19. The sequencing input was peripheral blood. Recombination linked TRBV5-1 to TRBJ2-3; TRBD2 is a weak D gene call, 6 bases matching. In nucleotide form, the sequence is TGCGCCAGCAGCTTGGGACTAGTGGGGAACACAGATACGCAGTATTTT. The encoded protein is CASSLGLVGNTDTQYF.